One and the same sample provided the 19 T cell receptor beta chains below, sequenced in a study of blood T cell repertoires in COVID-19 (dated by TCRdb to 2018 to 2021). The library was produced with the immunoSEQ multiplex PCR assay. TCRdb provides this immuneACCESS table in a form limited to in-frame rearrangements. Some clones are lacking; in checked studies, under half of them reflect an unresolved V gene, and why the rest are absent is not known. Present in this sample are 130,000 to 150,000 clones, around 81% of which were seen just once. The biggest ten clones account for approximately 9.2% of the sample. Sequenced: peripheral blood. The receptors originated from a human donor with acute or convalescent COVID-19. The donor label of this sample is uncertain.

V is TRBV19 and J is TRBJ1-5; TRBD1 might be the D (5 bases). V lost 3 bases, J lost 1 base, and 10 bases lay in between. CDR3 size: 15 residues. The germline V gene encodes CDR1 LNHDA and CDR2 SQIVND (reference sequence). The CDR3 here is CASSMDISSNQPQHF. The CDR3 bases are TGTGCCAGTAGTATGGACATTTCCAGCAATCAGCCCCAGCATTTT. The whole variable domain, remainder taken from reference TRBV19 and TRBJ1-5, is DGGITQSPKYLFRKEGQNVTLSCEQNLNHDAMYWYRQDPGQGLRLIYYSQIVNDFQKGDIAEGYSVSREKKESFPLTVTSAQKNPTAFYLCASSMDISSNQPQHFGDGTRLSIL.

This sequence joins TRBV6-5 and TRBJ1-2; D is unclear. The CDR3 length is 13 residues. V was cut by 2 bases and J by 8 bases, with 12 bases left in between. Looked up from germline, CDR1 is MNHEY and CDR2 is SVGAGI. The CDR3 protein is CASSYGSEEGYTF. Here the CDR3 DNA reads TGTGCCAGCAGTTACGGCAGCGAGGAGGGCTACACCTTC.

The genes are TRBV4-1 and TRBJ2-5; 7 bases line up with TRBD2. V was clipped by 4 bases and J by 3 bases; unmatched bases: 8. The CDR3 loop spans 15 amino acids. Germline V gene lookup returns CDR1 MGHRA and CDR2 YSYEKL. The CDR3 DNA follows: TGCGCCAGCAGCCGCTCTGTGGGGAGGGAAGAGACCCAGTACTTC. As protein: CASSRSVGREETQYF.

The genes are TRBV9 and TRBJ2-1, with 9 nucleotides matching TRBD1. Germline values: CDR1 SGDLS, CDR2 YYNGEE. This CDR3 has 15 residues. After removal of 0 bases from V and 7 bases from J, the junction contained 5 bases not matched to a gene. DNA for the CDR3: TGTGCCAGCAGCGTAGAGGGACAGGGACTGAATGAGCAGTTCTTC. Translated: CASSVEGQGLNEQFF.

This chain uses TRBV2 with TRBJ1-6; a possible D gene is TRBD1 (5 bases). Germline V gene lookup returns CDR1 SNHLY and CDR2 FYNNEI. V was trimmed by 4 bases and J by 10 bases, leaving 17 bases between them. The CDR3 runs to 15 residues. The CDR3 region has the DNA TGTGCCAGCAGTGTGGAGGGGCCCGGGGGGTCACCCCTCCACTTT. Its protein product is CASSVEGPGGSPLHF.

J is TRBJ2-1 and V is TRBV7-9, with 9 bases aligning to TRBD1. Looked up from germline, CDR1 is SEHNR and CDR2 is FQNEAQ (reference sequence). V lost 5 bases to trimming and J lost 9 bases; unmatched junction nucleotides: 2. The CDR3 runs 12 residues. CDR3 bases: TGTGCCAGCAGCCCGGACAGGGGTGAGCAGTTCTTC. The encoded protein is CASSPDRGEQFF.

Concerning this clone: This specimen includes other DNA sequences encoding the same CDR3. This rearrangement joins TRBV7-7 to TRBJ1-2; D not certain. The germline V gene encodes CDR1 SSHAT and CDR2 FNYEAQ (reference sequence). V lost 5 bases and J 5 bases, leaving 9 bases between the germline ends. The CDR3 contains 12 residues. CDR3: CASSPGGYGYTF. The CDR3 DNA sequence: TGTGCCAGCAGCCCCGGTGGTTATGGCTACACCTTC.

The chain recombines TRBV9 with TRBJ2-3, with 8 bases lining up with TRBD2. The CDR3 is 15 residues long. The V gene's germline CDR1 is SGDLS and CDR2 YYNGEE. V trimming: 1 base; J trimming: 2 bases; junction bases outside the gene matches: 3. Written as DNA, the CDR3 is TGTGCCAGCAGCGTAACTAGCGGAATCACAGATACGCAGTATTTT. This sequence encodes CASSVTSGITDTQYF.

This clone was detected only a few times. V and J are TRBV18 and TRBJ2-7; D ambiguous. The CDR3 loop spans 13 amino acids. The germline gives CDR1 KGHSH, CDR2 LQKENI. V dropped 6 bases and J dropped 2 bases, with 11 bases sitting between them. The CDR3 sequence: CASSFSKAYEQYF. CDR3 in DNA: TGTGCCAGCTCCTTCTCTAAAGCCTACGAGCAGTACTTC.

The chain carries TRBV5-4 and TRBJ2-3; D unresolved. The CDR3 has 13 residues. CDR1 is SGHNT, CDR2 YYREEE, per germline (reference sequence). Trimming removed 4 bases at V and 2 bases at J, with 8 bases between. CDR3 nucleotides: TGTGCCAGCAGCCCGTTTTCCACAGATACGCAGTATTTT. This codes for CASSPFSTDTQYF.

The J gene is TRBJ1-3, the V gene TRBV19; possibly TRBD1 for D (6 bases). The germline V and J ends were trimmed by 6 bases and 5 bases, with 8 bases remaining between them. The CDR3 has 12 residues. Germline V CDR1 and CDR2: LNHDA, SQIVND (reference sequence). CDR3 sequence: CASRQGRNTIYF. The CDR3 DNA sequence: TGTGCCAGTAGGCAGGGGAGAAACACCATATATTTT.

The CDR3 DNA follows: TGTGCCATCAGTGAGTCGAAGGGACAGGGGAAAGGCTACACCTTC. Residues: CAISESKGQGKGYTF. The chain recombines TRBV10-3 with TRBJ1-2; 10 positions match TRBD1. CDR3 length equals 15 residues. V gave up 0 bases and J gave up 8 bases; unmatched junction bases: 6. The germline CDR1 and CDR2 sequences are ENHRY and SYGVKD.

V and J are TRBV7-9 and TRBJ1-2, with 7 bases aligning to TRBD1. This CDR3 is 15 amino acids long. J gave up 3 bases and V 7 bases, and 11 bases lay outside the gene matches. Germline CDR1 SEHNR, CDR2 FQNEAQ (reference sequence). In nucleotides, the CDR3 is TGTGCCAGCACCGACTCCTGGGACAGCGACTATGGCTACACCTTC. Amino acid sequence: CASTDSWDSDYGYTF.

The CDR3 DNA reads TGCGCCAGCCGCCGGACAGGGGAGTTGGGACAGCCCCAGCATTTT. It is translated as CASRRTGELGQPQHF. The chain carries TRBV5-1 and TRBJ1-5; 9 bases fit TRBD1. The CDR3 extends over 15 amino acids. V shed 7 bases and J 7 bases; nucleotides not matched to a gene: 12. Germline V lookup: CDR1 SGHRS, CDR2 YFSETQ.

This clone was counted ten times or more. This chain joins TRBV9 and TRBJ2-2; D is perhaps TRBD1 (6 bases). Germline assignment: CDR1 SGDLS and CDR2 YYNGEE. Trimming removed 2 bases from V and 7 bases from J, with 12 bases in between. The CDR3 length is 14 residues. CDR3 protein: CASSVTGFHGELFF. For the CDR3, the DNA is TGTGCCAGCAGCGTTACAGGGTTCCACGGGGAGCTGTTTTTT.

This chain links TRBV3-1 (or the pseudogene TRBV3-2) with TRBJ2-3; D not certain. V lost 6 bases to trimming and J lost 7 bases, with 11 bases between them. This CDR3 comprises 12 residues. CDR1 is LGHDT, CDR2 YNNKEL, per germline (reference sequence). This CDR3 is CASSETVNTQYF. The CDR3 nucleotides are TGTGCCAGCAGTGAAACGGTGAATACGCAGTATTTT.

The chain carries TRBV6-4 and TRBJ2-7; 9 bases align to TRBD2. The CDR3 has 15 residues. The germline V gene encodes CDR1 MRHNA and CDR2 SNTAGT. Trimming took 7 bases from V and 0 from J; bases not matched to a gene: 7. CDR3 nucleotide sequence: TGTGCCAGCAATCCGGGACTAGCAAGCTCCTACGAGCAGTACTTC. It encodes CASNPGLASSYEQYF.

CDR3 sequence (DNA): TGTGCCAGCAGCCCCGGGCGGGATTATGGCTACACCTTC. This sequence encodes CASSPGRDYGYTF. This chain connects TRBV6-5 to TRBJ1-2; D unclear. V was clipped by 6 bases and J by 5 bases, with 13 bases between them. The CDR3 is made up of 13 amino acids. The germline gives CDR1 MNHEY, CDR2 SVGAGI.

In nucleotides, the CDR3 is TGTGCCAGCCGGCCCGGGACAGGGGTGAACGAGCAGTACGTC. Translation: CASRPGTGVNEQYV. The chain employs TRBV21-1 and TRBJ2-7; TRBD1 reflects the table's D call only, with no check against the DNA. TRBV21-1 is tagged as a pseudogene. The CDR3 is 14 residues long.